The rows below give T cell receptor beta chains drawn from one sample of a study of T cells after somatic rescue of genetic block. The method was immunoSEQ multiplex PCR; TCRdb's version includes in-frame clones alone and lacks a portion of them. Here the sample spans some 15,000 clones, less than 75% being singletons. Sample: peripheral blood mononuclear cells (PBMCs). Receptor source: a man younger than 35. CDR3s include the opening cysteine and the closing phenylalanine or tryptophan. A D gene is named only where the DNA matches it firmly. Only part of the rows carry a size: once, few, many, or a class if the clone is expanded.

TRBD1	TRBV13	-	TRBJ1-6	TGTGCCAGCAGCTCATCCTCCGAGGGACAGGGGGCTTCACCCCTCCACTTT	CASSSSSEGQGASPLHF
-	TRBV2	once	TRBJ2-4	TGTGCCAGCAGTGCCGGAAACATTCAGTACTTC	CASSAGNIQYF
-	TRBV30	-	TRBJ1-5	TGTGCCTGGACGAACAGGGCGGGCCAGCCCCAGCATTTT	CAWTNRAGQPQHF
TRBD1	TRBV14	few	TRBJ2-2	TGTGCCAGCAGCCGACAGGGGGGCGTCACCGGGGAGCTGTTTTTT	CASSRQGGVTGELFF
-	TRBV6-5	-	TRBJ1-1	TGTGCCAGCAGGTACAGCAGGGTAAACACTGAAGCTTTCTTT	CASRYSRVNTEAFF
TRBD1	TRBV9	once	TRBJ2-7	TGTGCCAGCAGCGAGGGGTGGGGACAGGACCCCACCTACGAGCAGTACTTC	CASSEGWGQDPTYEQYF
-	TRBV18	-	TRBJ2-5	TGTGCCAGCTCACCACGCCTGGAGGAGACCCAGTACTTC	CASSPRLEETQYF
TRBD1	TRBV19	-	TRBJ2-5	TGTGCCAGTAGTGACAGGGGAAAAGAGACCCAGTACTTC	CASSDRGKETQYF
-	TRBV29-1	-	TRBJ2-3	TGCAGCCCTTACCTACCCGGTACAGATACGCAGTATTTT	CSPYLPGTDTQYF
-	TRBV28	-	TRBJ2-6	TGTGCCATCCTCTCTGGGGCCAACGTCCTGACTTTC	CAILSGANVLTF
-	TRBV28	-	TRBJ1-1	TGTGCCAGCAGCCTCGGCGCCCGCGGGGCTTTCTTT	CASSLGARGAFF
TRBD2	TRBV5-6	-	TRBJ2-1	TGTGCCAGCAGCTTGGGTCCAGGGAGGGGTGAGCAGTTCTTC	CASSLGPGRGEQFF
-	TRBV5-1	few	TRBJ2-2	TGCGCCAGCAGCTTGGGATCCACCGGGGAGCTGTTTTTT	CASSLGSTGELFF
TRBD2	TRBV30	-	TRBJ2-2	TGTGCCTTCCTAAGCGGGGGGCCGAACACCGGGGAGCTGTTTTTT	CAFLSGGPNTGELFF
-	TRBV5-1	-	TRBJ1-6	TGCGCCAGCAGCGTGGTCGGGGCCCACTCCTATAATTCACCCCTCCACTTT	CASSVVGAHSYNSPLHF
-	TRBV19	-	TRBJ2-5	TGTGCCAGTAGTATACGGGCTGGGAAAGAGACCCAGTACTTC	CASSIRAGKETQYF
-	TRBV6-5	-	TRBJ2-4	TGTGCCAGCAGTTACAGGACAGAAGGAGCCAAAAACATTCAGTACTTC	CASSYRTEGAKNIQYF
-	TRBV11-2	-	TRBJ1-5	TGTGCCAGCAGCCTTAGCCTAGGGAGGGGGCAGCCCCAGCATTTT	CASSLSLGRGQPQHF
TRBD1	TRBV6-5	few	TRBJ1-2	TGTGCCAGCAGTTACTCCGACAGGGCAAGATATGGCTACACCTTC	CASSYSDRARYGYTF
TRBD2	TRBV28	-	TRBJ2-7	TGTGCCAGCAGTTTTCTAGCGGCCTACGAGCAGTACTTC	CASSFLAAYEQYF
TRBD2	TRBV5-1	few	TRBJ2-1	TGCGCCAGCAGCTTGGACGGACTAGGCCTGGAGCAGTTCTTC	CASSLDGLGLEQFF
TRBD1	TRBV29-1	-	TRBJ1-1	TGCAGCGTTGCCCGACAGGGGGCAGGCACTGAAGCTTTCTTT	CSVARQGAGTEAFF
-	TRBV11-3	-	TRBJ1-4	TGTGCCAGCAGGCCGGACGGAACTAATGAAAAACTGTTTTTT	CASRPDGTNEKLFF
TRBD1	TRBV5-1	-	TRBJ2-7	TGCGCCAGCACTCCGGACAGGGGGTTCTCCTACGAGCAGTACTTC	CASTPDRGFSYEQYF
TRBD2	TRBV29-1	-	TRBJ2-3	TGCAGCGCCTACGGGACTAGCCGTAGCACAGATACGCAGTATTTT	CSAYGTSRSTDTQYF
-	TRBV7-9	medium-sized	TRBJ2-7	TGTGCCAGCAGCTCAGGGGCCTACGAGCAGTACTTC	CASSSGAYEQYF
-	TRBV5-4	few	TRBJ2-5	TGTGCCAGCAGCACGGGCCCAGGGTTAGAGACCCAGTACTTC	CASSTGPGLETQYF
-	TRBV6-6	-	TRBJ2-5	TGTGCCAGCACTCTCCGAATCCGGGAGACCCAGTACTTC	CASTLRIRETQYF
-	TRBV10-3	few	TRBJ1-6	TGTGCCATCAGTGGGATCCCTAATTCACCCCTCCACTTT	CAISGIPNSPLHF
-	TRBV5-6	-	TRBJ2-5	TGTGCCAGCAGCTCCGGCCTTTCCTGGGCCCAGTACTTC	CASSSGLSWAQYF
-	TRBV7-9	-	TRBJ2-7	TGTGCCAGCAGCCACGGACTCTACGAGCAGTACTTC	CASSHGLYEQYF
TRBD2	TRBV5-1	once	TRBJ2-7	TGCGCCAGCAGGAGGGTAGCGGGGGGCCTTTACGAGCAGTACTTC	CASRRVAGGLYEQYF
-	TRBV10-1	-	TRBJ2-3	TGCGCCAGCAGTGAAGTCCAGGCTAGCACAGATACGCAGTATTTT	CASSEVQASTDTQYF
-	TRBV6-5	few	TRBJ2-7	TGTGCCAGCAGTTACGGGCAGCCCCCCTACGAGCAGTACTTC	CASSYGQPPYEQYF
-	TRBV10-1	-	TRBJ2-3	TGCGCCAGCAGTGAGGACAGTTACAGCACAGATACGCAGTATTTT	CASSEDSYSTDTQYF
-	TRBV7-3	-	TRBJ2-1	TGTGCCAGCAGCTATTCCGGCAGCACCACCTACAATGAGCAGTTCTTC	CASSYSGSTTYNEQFF
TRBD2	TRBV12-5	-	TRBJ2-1	TGTGCTAGTGGTTTGGTTTTAGCGGGTAGCTCCTACAATGAGCAGTTCTTC	CASGLVLAGSSYNEQFF
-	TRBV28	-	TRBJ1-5	TGTGCAGTCCAGTTGGGGGGTGCCTATAGCAATCAGCCCCAGCATTTT	CAVQLGGAYSNQPQHF
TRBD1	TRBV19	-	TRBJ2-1	TGTGAACATAGGGACAGGGAACTCCACTACTTGGACAATGAGCAGTTCTTC	CEHRDRELHYLDNEQFF